The rows below give T cell receptor beta chains drawn from one sample of a study of cytomegalovirus exposure and HLA in healthy donors. Using immunoSEQ multiplex PCR, the repertoire was profiled, and TCRdb retains in-frame clones only, with some absent. The repertoire holds 95,000 to 120,000 clones, with about 78% as singletons. Sequencing input: PBMCs. These receptors all stem from a woman aged 30 to 39 in good health and CMV-seropositive. CDR3s include the opening cysteine and the closing phenylalanine or tryptophan. The D gene is left open where the match is weak. Clone size is given for some rows only: seen once, a few or many times, or a class if the clone is expanded.

CDR3 | DNA | V | D | J | size
CASSAGQGGTEAFF | TGTGCCAGCAGCGCGGGACAGGGAGGGACTGAAGCTTTCTTT | TRBV7-6 | TRBD1 | TRBJ1-1 | .
CASSWAGGSTEAFF | TGTGCCAGTAGTTGGGCAGGGGGCAGTACGGAAGCTTTCTTT | TRBV19 | TRBD1 | TRBJ1-1 | .
CASSGEDWSYSNQPQHF | TGTGCCAGCAGTGGGGAGGATTGGAGTTATAGCAATCAGCCCCAGCATTTT | TRBV2 | . | TRBJ1-5 | .
CASSRDIMNTEAFF | TGTGCCAGCAGCCGGGACATTATGAACACTGAAGCTTTCTTT | TRBV6-1 | . | TRBJ1-1 | few
CASSPPDRYNQPQHF | TGTGCCAGTAGTCCTCCGGACAGATACAATCAGCCCCAGCATTTT | TRBV19 | . | TRBJ1-5 | .
CASAGMNTEAFF | TGTGCCAGCGCAGGGATGAACACTGAAGCTTTCTTT | TRBV11-3 | . | TRBJ1-1 | .
CASGVAGYQETQYF | TGTGCCAGCGGAGTAGCGGGTTACCAAGAGACCCAGTACTTC | TRBV25-1 | TRBD2 | TRBJ2-5 | .
CASSVQGTFMETQYF | TGTGCCAGCAGCGTACAGGGTACGTTTATGGAGACCCAGTACTTC | TRBV11-1 | . | TRBJ2-5 | .
CATRASGFDTDTQYF | TGTGCCACCAGGGCTAGCGGGTTTGACACAGATACGCAGTATTTT | TRBV15 | TRBD2 | TRBJ2-3 | .
CASSSRDSSSFF | TGTGCCAGCAGCTCTAGAGACAGCTCGTCTTTTTTT | TRBV5-6 | . | TRBJ2-2 | .
CASSSQRSYEQYF | TGTGCCAGTAGTAGTCAGCGGTCCTACGAGCAGTACTTC | TRBV19 | . | TRBJ2-7 | .
CASSYTSSYEQYF | TGTGCCAGCAGTTACACCAGCTCCTACGAGCAGTACTTC | TRBV6-5 | . | TRBJ2-7 | .
CSAYGNEQFF | TGCAGTGCTTACGGCAATGAGCAGTTCTTC | TRBV20-1 | . | TRBJ2-1 | .
CASSYPTGKDNEQFF | TGTGCCAGCAGTTACCCAACCGGGAAGGACAATGAGCAGTTCTTC | TRBV6-5 | . | TRBJ2-1 | once
CASSQDRVYTEAFF | TGTGCCAGCAGCCAAGATCGAGTGTACACTGAAGCTTTCTTT | TRBV14 | . | TRBJ1-1 | once
CSVEVAGGYEQYF | TGCAGCGTTGAAGTAGCGGGAGGGTACGAGCAGTACTTC | TRBV29-1 | TRBD2 | TRBJ2-7 | .
CAISEGEGQAQETQYF | TGTGCCATCAGTGAAGGGGAGGGGCAGGCCCAAGAGACCCAGTACTTC | TRBV10-3 | TRBD2 | TRBJ2-5 | .
CASSLWPGAGTGMYEQYF | TGCGCCAGCAGCTTGTGGCCTGGGGCGGGGACAGGGATGTACGAGCAGTACTTC | TRBV5-1 | TRBD1 | TRBJ2-7 | .
CASRIAGVYEQFF | TGTGCCAGCCGAATAGCGGGAGTATATGAGCAGTTCTTC | TRBV11-2 | TRBD2 | TRBJ2-1 | .
CASKRGGGSYEQYF | TGTGCCAGTAAAAGAGGAGGCGGGAGCTACGAGCAGTACTTC | TRBV19 | TRBD2 | TRBJ2-7 | .
CASATKNLTNRAGELFF | TGTGCTAGTGCCACTAAAAATTTAACAAATCGCGCCGGGGAGCTGTTTTTT | TRBV12-5 | . | TRBJ2-2 | .
CASSPRQGPTYGYTF | TGTGCCAGCAGCCCCAGACAGGGACCCACCTATGGCTACACCTTC | TRBV11-2 | TRBD1 | TRBJ1-2 | .
CASSPQAHEQYF | TGTGCCAGCTCACCCCAGGCCCACGAGCAGTACTTC | TRBV18 | . | TRBJ2-7 | .
CAWSEGQGYEQYF | TGTGCCTGGAGCGAAGGGCAGGGCTACGAGCAGTACTTC | TRBV30 | . | TRBJ2-7 | .
CASSLASRSSYNEQFF | TGCGCCAGCAGCTTGGCCTCGCGGAGCTCCTACAATGAGCAGTTCTTC | TRBV5-1 | . | TRBJ2-1 | .
CASSLQEYEQYF | TGCGCCAGCAGCTTACAGGAATACGAGCAGTACTTC | TRBV5-1 | . | TRBJ2-7 | few
CASSKDRVTEAFF | TGTGCCAGCAGCAAGGACAGGGTGACTGAAGCTTTCTTT | TRBV9 | TRBD1 | TRBJ1-1 | .
CSVEDLSGSSYNEQFF | TGCAGCGTTGAAGATCTTTCGGGGAGCTCCTACAATGAGCAGTTCTTC | TRBV29-1 | . | TRBJ2-1 | .
CASSLAASGMMTDTQYF | TGTGCCAGCAGCTTGGCCGCTAGCGGCATGATGACAGATACGCAGTATTTT | TRBV5-4 | TRBD2 | TRBJ2-3 | .
CASSRDRSSYNEQFF | TGTGCCAGCAGCCGGGATCGGAGCTCCTACAATGAGCAGTTCTTC | TRBV7-2 | . | TRBJ2-1 | .
CSARDKAKLFF | TGCAGTGCTAGAGATAAAGCGAAACTGTTTTTT | TRBV20-1 | . | TRBJ1-4 | .
CASSFSPGTSTDTQYF | TGCGCCAGCAGCTTCTCCCCCGGGACTAGCACAGATACGCAGTATTTT | TRBV5-1 | . | TRBJ2-3 | .
CASSPTGQGSNQPQHF | TGTGCCAGCTCACCGACGGGACAGGGAAGCAATCAGCCCCAGCATTTT | TRBV18 | TRBD1 | TRBJ1-5 | once
CASSQDVGPQETQYF | TGTGCCAGCAGCCAAGATGTGGGCCCCCAAGAGACCCAGTACTTC | TRBV4-2 | . | TRBJ2-5 | few
CASSRHGPGGNIQYF | TGTGCCAGCAGCCGTCACGGGCCAGGGGGAAACATTCAGTACTTC | TRBV5-4 | TRBD1 | TRBJ2-4 | .
CASSAHTGYNQPQHF | TGTGCCAGCAGCGCCCACACAGGTTACAATCAGCCCCAGCATTTT | TRBV21-1 | . | TRBJ1-5 | .
CASSPRGNTGELFF | TGCGCCAGCAGCCCTAGGGGGAACACCGGGGAGCTGTTTTTT | TRBV5-1 | . | TRBJ2-2 | .
CSASGLETQYF | TGCAGTGCTAGCGGGTTGGAGACCCAGTACTTC | TRBV20-1 | . | TRBJ2-5 | .
CASSPDRVSYEQYF | TGTGCCAGCAGCCCGGACAGGGTATCCTACGAGCAGTACTTC | TRBV11-2 | TRBD1 | TRBJ2-7 | .
CASSVVEGRGYTF | TGTGCCAGCAGCGTAGTGGAGGGAAGGGGCTACACCTTC | TRBV9 | . | TRBJ1-2 | .
CASRSRESSYEQYF | TGCGCCAGCAGGTCCCGGGAAAGCTCCTACGAGCAGTACTTC | TRBV5-1 | . | TRBJ2-7 | .